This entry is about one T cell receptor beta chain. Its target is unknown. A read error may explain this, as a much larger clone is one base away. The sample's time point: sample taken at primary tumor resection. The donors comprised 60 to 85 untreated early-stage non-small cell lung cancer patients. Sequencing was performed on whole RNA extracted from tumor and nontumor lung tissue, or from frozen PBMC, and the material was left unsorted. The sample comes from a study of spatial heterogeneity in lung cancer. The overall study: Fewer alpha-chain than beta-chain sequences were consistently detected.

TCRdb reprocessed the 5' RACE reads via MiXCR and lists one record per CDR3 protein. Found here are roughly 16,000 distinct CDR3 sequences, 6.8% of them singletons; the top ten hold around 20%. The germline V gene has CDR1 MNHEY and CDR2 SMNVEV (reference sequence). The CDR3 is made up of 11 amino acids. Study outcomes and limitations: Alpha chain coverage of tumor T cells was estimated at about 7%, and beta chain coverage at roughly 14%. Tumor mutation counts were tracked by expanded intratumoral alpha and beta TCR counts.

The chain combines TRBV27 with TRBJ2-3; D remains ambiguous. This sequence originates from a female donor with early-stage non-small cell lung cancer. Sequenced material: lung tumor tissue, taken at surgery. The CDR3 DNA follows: TGTGGCAGCAGGAAAGCTGATACGCAGTATTTT. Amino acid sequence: CGSRKADTQYF.